There are many counts of the clone carrying this TCR beta chain. No antigen is known for it. There are 15 residues in the CDR3. CDR1 is LNHNV, CDR2 YYDKDF, per germline (reference sequence). V lost 11 bases and J 0 bases, leaving 18 bases between the germline ends. This record belongs to a study of T-cell reconstitution after alpha-beta-depleted transplantation in children. Unique molecular identifiers were incorporated when the TCRbeta library was constructed. TCRdb reprocessed the PCR reads via MiXCR and lists one record per CDR3 protein. Among about 160,000 distinct CDR3 sequences listed, around 10% were seen once. Findings and caveats of the study: At the one-year point after transplant, T-cell counts and TCRbeta diversity were found to come mostly from T cells that had been newly produced.

The rearrangement joins TRBV15 to TRBJ2-3, with D perhaps assigned TRBD1 or TRBD2 (5 bases each). This receptor was taken from a boy aged 2 to 10 with acute myeloid leukemia, due to receive a stem cell transplant. The sequencing used PBMCs, collected before TCRalphabeta/CD19-depleted stem cell transplant. As DNA, the CDR3 is TGTGCCTCCAAGGAAGGGACGGTTAGCACAGATACGCAGTATTTT. Translation gives CASKEGTVSTDTQYF. Filled out from reference TRBV15 and TRBJ2-3, the complete variable domain reads DAMVIQNPRYQVTQFGKPVTLSCSQTLNHNVMYWYQQKSSQAPKLLFHYYDKDFNNEADTPDNFQSRRPNTSFCFLDIRSPGLGDTAMYLCASKEGTVSTDTQYFGPGTRLTVL.